The next 27 T cell receptor beta chains were all read from a single sample in a study of T cell changes during pregnancy in multiple sclerosis. Only in-frame clones appear in the TCRdb table, and some are missing; sequencing was by immunoSEQ multiplex PCR. The top ten clones hold under 2% of a sample with 79,000 or so clones, approximately 90% of them seen once. Sequenced here: peripheral blood, sampled in the first trimester of pregnancy. The receptors shown here come from a female donor in good health, enrolled as a control in a pregnancy study.

The rearrangement joins TRBV2 to TRBJ1-5; the D is unclear. The V end lost 1 base, the J end lost 11 bases, and 15 bases lay between the germline ends. Germline CDR1 is SNHLY and CDR2 is FYNNEI. The CDR3 extends over 14 amino acids. The CDR3 DNA is TGTGCCAGCAGTGAAGTCGGGGAATCCCCAGCCCAGCATTTT. This encodes CASSEVGESPAQHF. The full variable domain, in which reference TRBV2 and TRBJ1-5 provide the parts outside the CDR3, is EPEVTQTPSHQVTQMGQEVILRCVPISNHLYFYWYRQILGQKVEFLVSFYNNEISEKSEIFDDQFSVERPDGSNFTLKIRSTKLEDSAMYFCASSEVGESPAQHFGDGTRLSIL.

This chain uses TRBV19 with TRBJ1-2, with TRBD1 matching over 8 bases. The CDR3 consists of 15 residues. Germline lookup yields CDR1 LNHDA and CDR2 SQIVND (reference sequence). V gave up 6 bases and J gave up 4 bases; unmatched junction bases: 10. CDR3 DNA: TGTGCCAGTAGCCCAAACCCGACAGGGGTCTATGGCTACACCTTC. It yields the protein CASSPNPTGVYGYTF.

The V and J genes are TRBV6-1 and TRBJ1-5; 8 bases are shared with TRBD1. V was pared by 9 bases and J by 6 bases, with 7 bases of the junction left unmatched. The CDR3 has 13 amino acids. Per the germline V gene, CDR1 is MNHNS and CDR2 is SASEGT. DNA for the CDR3: TGTGCCAGTTTGGGACAGGTGGGTCAGCCCCAGCATTTT. Its protein product is CASLGQVGQPQHF.

This rearrangement joins TRBV27 to TRBJ1-1; TRBD1 is a possible D gene (5 bases). The CDR3 consists of 14 residues. The V gene's germline CDR1 is MNHEY and CDR2 SMNVEV (reference sequence). V was cut by 3 bases and J by 3 bases, with 11 bases left in between. The CDR3 spells CASSFLRDYTEAFF. The DNA for the CDR3 is TGTGCCAGCAGTTTCCTCCGGGACTACACTGAAGCTTTCTTT.

This chain uses TRBV28 with TRBJ1-5; the match to TRBD1 covers 11 bases. Germline assignment: CDR1 MDHEN and CDR2 SYDVKM. The CDR3 is made up of 17 amino acids. V lost 6 bases, J lost 6 bases, and 13 bases stayed unmatched. CDR3: CASSPSPRTGGIQPQHF. The CDR3 DNA follows: TGTGCCAGCAGCCCATCACCCAGGACAGGGGGCATTCAGCCCCAGCATTTT.

The genes are TRBV5-4 and TRBJ1-5; 7 bases align to TRBD1. The junction had 11 bases not matched to a gene; V was cut back by 3 bases and J by 5 bases. The germline gives CDR1 SGHNT, CDR2 YYREEE (reference sequence). This CDR3 has 16 amino acids. The CDR3 region has the DNA TGTGCCAGCAGCTACCACCGGGACAGAAGCGATCAGCCCCAGCATTTT. Residues: CASSYHRDRSDQPQHF.

The chain carries TRBV7-6 and TRBJ1-2, with no clear D. V shed 4 bases and J shed 4 bases, with 10 bases lying between them. The CDR3 spans 13 residues. Germline V gene sequence: CDR1 SGHVS, CDR2 FNYEAQ. The CDR3 region has the DNA TGTGCCAGCAGCTCGAACCGGGTCTATGGCTACACCTTC. As protein: CASSSNRVYGYTF. Combining the CDR3 with reference TRBV7-6 and TRBJ1-2 gives the whole variable domain GAGVSQSPRYKVTKRGQDVALRCDPISGHVSLYWYRQALGQGPEFLTYFNYEAQQDKSGLPNDRFSAERPEGSISTLTIQRTEQRDSAMYRCASSSNRVYGYTFGSGTRLTVV.

DNA for the CDR3: TGTGCCAGCAGTTCCCTTTTTACAGGGGGGGAATCACCCCTCCACTTT. Its translation is CASSSLFTGGESPLHF. This rearrangement joins TRBV27 to TRBJ1-6; 8 bases map to TRBD1. The V segment lost 4 bases and the J segment 10 bases; nucleotides outside the gene matches: 12. The CDR3 is made up of 16 amino acids. CDR1 is MNHEY and CDR2 is SMNVEV in the germline V gene (reference sequence).

The chain combines TRBV29-1 with TRBJ1-1; TRBD1 matches at 11 bases. The CDR3 consists of 14 residues. Germline V gives CDR1 SQVTM, CDR2 ANQGSEA. V was pared by 4 bases and J by 6 bases, with 7 bases of the junction left unmatched. Here the CDR3 reads CSVADGQGAPEAFF. In DNA form, the CDR3 reads TGCAGCGTTGCCGATGGACAGGGGGCCCCTGAAGCTTTCTTT.

The chain carries TRBV6-1 and TRBJ2-1; 7 bases align to TRBD1. The germline V gene encodes CDR1 MNHNS and CDR2 SASEGT. J gave up 5 bases and V 8 bases, and 12 bases lay outside the gene matches. The CDR3 runs 15 residues. CDR3 sequence: CASRTDRVFNNEQFF. As DNA, the CDR3 is TGTGCCAGCCGAACCGACAGGGTTTTTAACAATGAGCAGTTCTTC.

This clone was counted a single time. V usage is TRBV5-4 and J usage is TRBJ2-5; 7 nucleotides match TRBD1. This CDR3 contains 12 residues. V was clipped by 7 bases and J by 2 bases; unmatched bases: 2. CDR1 and CDR2 (germline): SGHNT, YYREEE (reference sequence). The CDR3 region is CASGGQQETQYF. The CDR3 DNA reads TGTGCCAGCGGGGGACAGCAAGAGACCCAGTACTTC.

The genes are TRBV4-2 and TRBJ1-1; weak D call: TRBD1 (5 bases). There are 16 residues in the CDR3. Trimming pared 0 bases from V and 0 bases from J, leaving 11 bases between. The V gene's germline CDR1 is LGHNA and CDR2 YNFKEQ. This CDR3 reads CASSQDGGWMNTEAFF. As DNA, the CDR3 is TGTGCCAGCAGCCAAGATGGGGGGTGGATGAACACTGAAGCTTTCTTT.

This chain uses TRBV28 with TRBJ1-2; D is perhaps TRBD1 (6 bases). Germline V lookup: CDR1 MDHEN, CDR2 SYDVKM. The CDR3 consists of 16 residues. The V end was cut by 4 bases, the J end by 3 bases, with 18 bases between. The CDR3 loop reads CASSSSPPDRDYGYTF. In nucleotides, the CDR3 is TGTGCCAGCAGTTCTTCCCCCCCGGACAGAGACTATGGCTACACCTTC.

A single count supports this clone. The chain joins TRBV7-2 to TRBJ1-1; D perhaps matches TRBD1 (6 bases). CDR3 length equals 13 residues. The germline V and J ends were trimmed by 3 bases and 11 bases, with 16 bases remaining between them. The germline V gene has CDR1 SGHTA and CDR2 FQGNSA. The CDR3 region has the DNA TGTGCCAGCAGCTTGGGGGAGGGGCAGGGGGCTTTCTTT. Its translation is CASSLGEGQGAFF.

The V gene is TRBV29-1, the J gene TRBJ2-3; 8 nucleotides align to TRBD2. V was pared by 7 bases and J by 3 bases, with 12 bases of the junction left unmatched. CDR1 is SQVTM, CDR2 ANQGSEA, per germline. This CDR3 is built from 15 residues. The CDR3 region has the DNA TGCAGCGCCCTGTTGTGGGCGGGGGGAACAGATACGCAGTATTTT. This gives the protein CSALLWAGGTDTQYF.

V usage is TRBV11-2 and J usage is TRBJ1-2; 8 bases fit TRBD1. Trimming took 5 bases from V and 7 from J; bases not matched to a gene: 6. This CDR3 region has 13 residues. Germline-derived CDR1 and CDR2 are SGHAT and FQNNGV. CDR3 in amino acids: CASSAQGASGYTF. The CDR3 nucleotides read TGTGCCAGCAGCGCGCAGGGGGCCTCTGGCTACACCTTC. Looking up the rest from reference TRBV11-2 and TRBJ1-2 gives the full variable domain: EAGVAQSPRYKIIEKRQSVAFWCNPISGHATLYWYQQILGQGPKLLIQFQNNGVVDDSQLPKDRFSAERLKGVDSTLKIQPAKLEDSAVYLCASSAQGASGYTFGSGTRLTVV.

In its sample, this clone ranks as medium-sized. This chain uses TRBV18 with TRBJ2-1; D is uncertain. The CDR3 length is 14 residues. V was clipped by 4 bases and J by 3 bases, with 10 bases between them. CDR1 and CDR2 (germline): KGHSH, LQKENI. Here the CDR3 DNA reads TGTGCCAGCTCACTGACTGGTTACTACAATGAGCAGTTCTTC. It translates to CASSLTGYYNEQFF.

V and J are TRBV14 and TRBJ1-1, with D perhaps matching TRBD1 (6 bases). The CDR3 covers 15 residues. V lost 1 base and J 5 bases, leaving 14 bases between the germline ends. The germline CDR1 and CDR2 sequences are SGHDN and FVKESK. The CDR3 sequence is CASSQVWGGGTEAFF. The CDR3 DNA sequence: TGTGCCAGCAGCCAAGTATGGGGGGGCGGTACTGAAGCTTTCTTT.

The chain is built from TRBV28 and TRBJ1-1; 8 bases match TRBD1. The ends lost 3 bases at V and 0 bases at J; junction bases unmatched: 9. Germline lookup yields CDR1 MDHEN and CDR2 SYDVKM. The CDR3 length is 17 residues. The chain's CDR3 is CASSFTGGWGMNTEAFF. The CDR3 DNA reads as TGTGCCAGCAGTTTTACAGGGGGATGGGGGATGAACACTGAAGCTTTCTTT.

This chain links TRBV9 with TRBJ2-5; D call uncertain. The CDR3 spans 16 residues. CDR1 is SGDLS, CDR2 YYNGEE, per germline. Trimming removed 0 bases at V and 1 base at J, with 13 bases between. CDR3 sequence: CASSVGVEQIQETQYF. Written as DNA, the CDR3 is TGTGCCAGCAGCGTAGGGGTGGAACAGATCCAAGAGACCCAGTACTTC.

V is TRBV19 and J is TRBJ2-7; 9 nucleotides line up with TRBD1. Germline V gene sequence: CDR1 LNHDA, CDR2 SQIVND (reference sequence). This CDR3 has 15 residues. With 5 bases clipped from V and 1 base from J, the junction kept 6 bases outside the gene matches. The CDR3, as DNA: TGTGCCAGTAGTTCGTCCGGGACAGGGTCCTACGAGCAGTACTTC. Protein: CASSSSGTGSYEQYF.

The genes are TRBV15 and TRBJ1-4, with a weak D call TRBD1 (5 bases). CDR1 and CDR2 (germline): LNHNV, YYDKDF (reference sequence). V dropped 0 bases and J dropped 5 bases, with 10 bases sitting between them. The CDR3 covers 15 residues. The CDR3 DNA follows: TGTGCCACCAGCAGAGATCTGGGGCGCAATGAAAAACTGTTTTTT. Residues: CATSRDLGRNEKLFF. The variable domain in full, with the rest retrieved from reference TRBV15 and TRBJ1-4, is DAMVIQNPRYQVTQFGKPVTLSCSQTLNHNVMYWYQQKSSQAPKLLFHYYDKDFNNEADTPDNFQSRRPNTSFCFLDIRSPGLGDTAMYLCATSRDLGRNEKLFFGSGTQLSVL.

With respect to this clone: The same CDR3 is also encoded by other DNA sequences in this sample. V usage is TRBV15 and J usage is TRBJ1-2, with 10 bases matching TRBD1. The germline V gene encodes CDR1 LNHNV and CDR2 YYDKDF (reference sequence). The CDR3 loop spans 14 amino acids. The V segment lost 6 bases and the J segment 4 bases; nucleotides outside the gene matches: 5. CDR3 sequence (DNA): TGTGCCACCAGGACAGGGGGCGACCCCTATGGCTACACCTTC. Translated, it gives CATRTGGDPYGYTF.

The chain recombines TRBV9 with TRBJ2-2, with D tentatively TRBD2 (6 bases). The CDR3 totals 15 residues. The V end lost 4 bases, the J end lost 3 bases, and 13 bases lay between the germline ends. Germline V CDR1 and CDR2: SGDLS, YYNGEE. The CDR3 DNA is TGTGCCAGCAGCCCTTCGGAGGGGTACACCGGGGAGCTGTTTTTT. Its translation: CASSPSEGYTGELFF.

The chain carries TRBV2 and TRBJ2-1, with 10 nucleotides matching TRBD2. Losses at the gene ends were 3 bases for V and 9 bases for J; bases not matched to a gene: 2. Germline values: CDR1 SNHLY, CDR2 FYNNEI. The CDR3 contains 13 residues. CDR3 bases: TGTGCCAGCAGTGATTTAGCGGGGGGTGAGCAGTTCTTC. Amino acid sequence: CASSDLAGGEQFF. The full variable domain, rest sourced from reference TRBV2 and TRBJ2-1, is EPEVTQTPSHQVTQMGQEVILRCVPISNHLYFYWYRQILGQKVEFLVSFYNNEISEKSEIFDDQFSVERPDGSNFTLKIRSTKLEDSAMYFCASSDLAGGEQFFGPGTRLTVL.

This sequence joins TRBV5-1 and TRBJ2-2; 14 positions agree with TRBD2. Per the germline V gene, CDR1 is SGHRS and CDR2 is YFSETQ. This CDR3 is built from 18 residues. With V trimmed by 4 bases and J by 6 bases, 11 bases remained unmatched. As DNA, the CDR3 is TGCGCCAGCAGCCCGTGGACTAGCGGGGGGTCGAGGGCCGGGGAGCTGTTTTTT. Translated, it gives CASSPWTSGGSRAGELFF.

This CDR3 reads CASSQRLAIRELFF. CDR3 nucleotide sequence: TGTGCCAGCAGCCAGAGGCTAGCAATCCGGGAGCTGTTTTTT. The V gene is TRBV16, the J gene TRBJ2-2, with TRBD2 as a possible D gene (5 bases). CDR3 size: 14 residues. Germline CDR1 reads KGHSY; CDR2 reads FQNENV. V lost 3 bases and J 9 bases, leaving 14 bases between the germline ends.